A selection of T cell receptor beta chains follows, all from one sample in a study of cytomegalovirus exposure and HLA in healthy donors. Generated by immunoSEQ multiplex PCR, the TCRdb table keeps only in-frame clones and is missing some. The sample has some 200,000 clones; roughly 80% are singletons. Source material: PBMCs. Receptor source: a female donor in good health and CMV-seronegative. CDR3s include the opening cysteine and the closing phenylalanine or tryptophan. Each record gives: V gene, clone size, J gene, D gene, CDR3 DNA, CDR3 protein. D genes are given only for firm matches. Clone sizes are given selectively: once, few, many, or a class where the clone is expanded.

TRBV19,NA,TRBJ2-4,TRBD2,TGTGCCAGTAGGGAACTAGCGGTAGCCAAAAACATTCAGTACTTC,CASRELAVAKNIQYF
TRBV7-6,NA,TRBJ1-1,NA,TGTGCCAGCAGCTTGGGAGGGATCGGGGAAGCTTTCTTT,CASSLGGIGEAFF
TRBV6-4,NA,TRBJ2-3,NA,TGTGCCAGCAGTGACTCGCTGGCAGTAAGCACAGATACGCAGTATTTT,CASSDSLAVSTDTQYF
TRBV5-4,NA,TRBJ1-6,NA,TGTGCCAGCAGCTTCGGTCCTAATTCACCCCTCCACTTT,CASSFGPNSPLHF
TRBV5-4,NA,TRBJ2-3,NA,TGTGCCAGCAGCCCTCGTAGGGGCCCCGGCACAGATACGCAGTATTTT,CASSPRRGPGTDTQYF
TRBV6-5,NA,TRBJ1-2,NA,TGTGCCAGCAGTCTGACCGGGAGCGTTGGCGGCTACACCTTC,CASSLTGSVGGYTF
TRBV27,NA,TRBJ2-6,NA,TGTGCCAGCAGTTTCGAGACAAGTTCTTCTGGGGCCAACGTCCTGACTTTC,CASSFETSSSGANVLTF
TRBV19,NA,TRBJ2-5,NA,TGTGCCAGTAGTATGTCGAACACATGGGAGACCCAGTACTTC,CASSMSNTWETQYF
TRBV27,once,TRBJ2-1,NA,TGTGCCAGCAGTCGACCAGGGCCAGCAGGCAATGAGCAGTTCTTC,CASSRPGPAGNEQFF
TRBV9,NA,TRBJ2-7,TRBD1,TGTGCCAGCAGCGTAGCTACAGGGGGCACGTTCTCCGAGCAGTACTTC,CASSVATGGTFSEQYF
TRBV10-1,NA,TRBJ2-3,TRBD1,TGCGCCAGCAGTGAGGCCAGACAGGGAGGCACAGATACGCAGTATTTT,CASSEARQGGTDTQYF
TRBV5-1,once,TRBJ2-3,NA,TGCGCCAGCAGCTTCGATCCTAGCGAGGGCACAGATACGCAGTATTTT,CASSFDPSEGTDTQYF
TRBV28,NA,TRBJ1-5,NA,TGTGCCACCAAGGCAGGGAATAGCAATCAGCCCCAGCATTTT,CATKAGNSNQPQHF
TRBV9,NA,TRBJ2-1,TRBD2,TGTGCCAGCAGCGTTAGCGGGGGTTACAATGAGCAGTTCTTC,CASSVSGGYNEQFF
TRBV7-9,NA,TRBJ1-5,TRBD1,TGTGCCAGCAGCCTACCGGAGACAGGGAGCAATCAGCCCCAGCATTTT,CASSLPETGSNQPQHF
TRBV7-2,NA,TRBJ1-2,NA,TGTGCCAGCAGCACCCAGGGGTCGTATGGCTACACCTTC,CASSTQGSYGYTF
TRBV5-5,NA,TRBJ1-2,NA,TGTGCCAGCCACGGCAGGATTAACTATGGCTACACCTTC,CASHGRINYGYTF